This T cell receptor (beta chain) originates from a study of CD8 T cells in Susac syndrome. The sequenced target, TCR beta, came from blood CD8+ and CD4+ T cells. The multiple sclerosis controls were treatment-naive patients with relapsing-remitting disease that was stable or active. J gave up 5 bases and V 4 bases, and 5 bases lay outside the gene matches. Per germline, CDR1 SGHRS and CDR2 YFSETQ. The CDR3 totals 14 residues. Reverse transcription of about 0.5 to 1 ug RNA used random hexamers. The method of amplification for TCR beta CDR3 was immunoSEQ multiplex PCR, covering 54 Vbeta and 13 Jbeta. TCRdb re-called the immunoSEQ multiplex PCR reads through MiXCR, storing one row per CDR3 protein. The table includes 200,000 or so distinct CDR3 sequences, about 90% detected once.

Sequenced sample: CD8+ T cells from PBMCs. V usage is TRBV5-1 and J usage is TRBJ2-7; 11 positions agree with TRBD2. The TCR sequence derives from a human donor with multiple sclerosis. The CDR3 bases are TGCGCCAGCAGCCCGGGACTAGCGGACAACGAGCAGTACTTC. Encoded protein: CASSPGLADNEQYF.